The present entry profiles one TCR beta chain with its context. The record originates from a study of technical replicates of blood from several donors. Clones were read by immunoSEQ multiplex PCR, and TCRdb kept only the in-frame ones, dropping some. The sample yields approximately 68,000 clones, about 97% seen once. Germline assignment: CDR1 MNHEY and CDR2 SMNVEV (reference sequence). The CDR3 is made up of 14 amino acids. Losses at the gene ends were 0 bases for V and 6 bases for J; bases not matched to a gene: 5. This receptor was identified in a human donor in good health. Input material: T cells isolated from PBMCs. This rearrangement joins TRBV27 to TRBJ2-7, with TRBD2 matching 7 bases. CDR3 in amino acids: CASSLSIWGGEQYF. CDR3 in DNA: TGTGCCAGCAGTTTATCGATCTGGGGGGGCGAGCAGTACTTC.